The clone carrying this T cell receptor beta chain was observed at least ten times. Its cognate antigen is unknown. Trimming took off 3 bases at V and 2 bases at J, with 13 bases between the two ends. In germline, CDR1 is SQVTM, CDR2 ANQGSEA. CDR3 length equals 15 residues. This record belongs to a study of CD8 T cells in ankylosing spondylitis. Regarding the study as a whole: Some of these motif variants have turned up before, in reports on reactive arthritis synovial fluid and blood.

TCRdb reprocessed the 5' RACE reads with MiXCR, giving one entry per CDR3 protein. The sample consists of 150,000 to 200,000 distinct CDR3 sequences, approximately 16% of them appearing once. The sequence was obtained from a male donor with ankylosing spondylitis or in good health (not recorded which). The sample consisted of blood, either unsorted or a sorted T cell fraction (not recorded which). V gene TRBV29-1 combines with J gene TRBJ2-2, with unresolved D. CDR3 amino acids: CSVEVVRTNTGELFF. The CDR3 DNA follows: TGCAGCGTTGAGGTTGTCAGAACAAACACCGGGGAGCTGTTTTTT.